Listed below are T cell receptor beta chains from one sample, sequenced in a study of T cell repertoires in cytomegalovirus infection. Their recognized antigens are unknown. MiXCR, run by TCRdb on the reads, gives a single entry per CDR3 protein. The top ten hold over 10% of the sample, which has 650,000 to 900,000 distinct CDR3 sequences, approximately 29% seen once. The source material was cultured CD8+ T cells from PBMCs, sampled from culture after CMV antigen stimulation. All receptors derive from a human donor in good health (CMV status not recorded). Some clones in this sample may be carry-over from other donors' samples. Each CDR3 is given with its conserved first and last residue. The order of the fields is J gene, clone size, V gene, D gene, CDR3 protein, CDR3 DNA. A D gene is named only where the DNA matches it firmly. A clone size is listed for some rows: how often the clone was seen (once, few, many), or a class if it is expanded.

>TRBJ1-6|few|TRBV5-5|NA
CASHPGDNSPLHF
TGTGCCAGCCACCCGGGAGATAATTCACCCCTCCACTTT
>TRBJ1-1|NA|TRBV6-6|NA
CASSYSRRLKNTEAFF
TGTGCCAGCAGTTACTCGCGCCGCCTGAAGAACACTGAAGCTTTCTTT
>TRBJ1-1|NA|TRBV12-3/TRBV12-4|NA
CASSLSHQNTEAFF
TGTGCCAGCAGTTTAAGTCACCAGAACACTGAAGCTTTCTTT
>TRBJ1-2|NA|TRBV10-3|TRBD1
CAINGQGAGIFNGYTF
TGTGCCATCAACGGACAGGGGGCCGGGATCTTCAATGGCTACACCTTC
>TRBJ1-2|NA|TRBV4-3|NA
CASSHRGPGPREGYGYTF
TGCGCCAGCAGCCACAGGGGACCGGGCCCCAGGGAGGGGTATGGCTACACCTTC
>TRBJ1-1|NA|TRBV10-3|NA
CAVLWGGQAFF
TGTGCCGTGCTCTGGGGGGGGCAAGCTTTCTTT
>TRBJ1-2|few|TRBV7-9|TRBD1
CASSASGTVFYGYTF
TGTGCCAGCAGCGCTTCCGGGACAGTTTTCTATGGCTACACCTTC
>TRBJ2-5|NA|TRBV6-1|NA
CASSDRTQGETQYF
TGTGCCAGCAGTGATCGGACGCAAGGGGAGACCCAGTACTTC
>TRBJ2-3|NA|TRBV3-1|NA
CASSQDPRAAPSTDTQYF
TGTGCCAGCAGCCAAGATCCCAGGGCAGCTCCTAGCACAGATACGCAGTATTTT
>TRBJ1-6|many|TRBV7-2|NA
CASSFLTTYNSPLHF
TGTGCCAGCAGCTTTCTAACGACTTATAATTCACCCCTCCACTTT
>TRBJ1-2|NA|TRBV7-9|NA
CASSRGNGYTF
TGTGCCAGCAGTAGGGGTAATGGCTACACCTTC
>TRBJ1-4|NA|TRBV20-1|TRBD1
CSAQEGADEKLFF
TGCAGTGCTCAAGAGGGGGCCGACGAAAAACTGTTTTTT
>TRBJ1-1|NA|TRBV5-6|NA
CASSLPQGRNTEAFF
TGTGCCAGCAGCTTGCCTCAGGGGCGGAACACTGAAGCTTTCTTT
>TRBJ2-2|NA|TRBV7-8|NA
CASSLGFEGGWTGELFF
TGTGCCAGCAGCTTAGGGTTCGAGGGGGGCTGGACCGGGGAGCTGTTTTTT
>TRBJ1-2|NA|TRBV29-1|NA
CSRTYGYTF
TGCAGTCGCACATATGGCTACACCTTC
>TRBJ2-1|few|TRBV7-7|NA
CASSPWADNEQFF
TGTGCTAGCAGCCCCTGGGCGGACAATGAGCAGTTCTTC
>TRBJ2-2|NA|TRBV6-1|NA
CATLNTDWTYTGELFF
TGTGCCACCCTGAATACAGACTGGACCTACACCGGGGAGCTGTTTTTT